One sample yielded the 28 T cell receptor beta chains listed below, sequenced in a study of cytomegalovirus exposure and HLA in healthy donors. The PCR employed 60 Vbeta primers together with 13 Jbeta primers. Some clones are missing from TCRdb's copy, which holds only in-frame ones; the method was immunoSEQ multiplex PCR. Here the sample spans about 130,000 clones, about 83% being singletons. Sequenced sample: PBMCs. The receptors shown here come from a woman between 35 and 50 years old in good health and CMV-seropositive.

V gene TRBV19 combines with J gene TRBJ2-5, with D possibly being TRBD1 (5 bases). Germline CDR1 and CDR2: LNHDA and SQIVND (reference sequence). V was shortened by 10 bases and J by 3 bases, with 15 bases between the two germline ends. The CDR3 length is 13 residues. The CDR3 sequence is CATLPDSEETQYF. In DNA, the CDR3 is TGTGCCACCCTCCCAGACAGTGAAGAGACCCAGTACTTC.

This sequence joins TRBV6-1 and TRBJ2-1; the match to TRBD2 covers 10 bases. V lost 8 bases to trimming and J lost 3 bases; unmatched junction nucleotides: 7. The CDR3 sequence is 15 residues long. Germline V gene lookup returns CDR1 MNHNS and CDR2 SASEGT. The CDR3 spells CASRATSGNYNEQFF. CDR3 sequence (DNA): TGTGCCAGCCGGGCAACTAGCGGGAACTACAATGAGCAGTTCTTC.

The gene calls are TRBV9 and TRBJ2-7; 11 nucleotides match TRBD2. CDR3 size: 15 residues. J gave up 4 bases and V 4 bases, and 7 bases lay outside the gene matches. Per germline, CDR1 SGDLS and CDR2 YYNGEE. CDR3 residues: CASSPGTSGPYEQYF. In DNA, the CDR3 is TGTGCCAGCAGCCCAGGGACTAGCGGACCTTACGAGCAGTACTTC.

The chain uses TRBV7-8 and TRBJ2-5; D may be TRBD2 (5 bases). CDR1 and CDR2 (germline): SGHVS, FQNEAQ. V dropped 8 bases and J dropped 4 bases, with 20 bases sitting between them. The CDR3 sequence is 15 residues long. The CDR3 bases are TGTGCCAGCTCCCCGGGTGGGGTGAGCGGAGAGACCCAGTACTTC. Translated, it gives CASSPGGVSGETQYF.

The chain's CDR3 is CASSFTSGRSYEQYF. The CDR3 DNA follows: TGTGCCAGCAGCTTTACTAGCGGGCGCTCCTACGAGCAGTACTTC. V gene TRBV11-2 combines with J gene TRBJ2-7; the match to TRBD2 covers 9 bases. V shed 3 bases and J 0 bases; nucleotides not matched to a gene: 3. The CDR3 has 15 residues. CDR1 and CDR2 from the germline V gene are SGHAT and FQNNGV.

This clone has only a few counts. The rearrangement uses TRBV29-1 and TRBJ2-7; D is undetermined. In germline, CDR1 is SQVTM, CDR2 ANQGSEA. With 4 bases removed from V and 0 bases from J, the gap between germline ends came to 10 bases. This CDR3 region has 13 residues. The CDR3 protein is CSVAADNSYEQYF. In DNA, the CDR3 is TGCAGCGTTGCCGCAGACAACTCCTACGAGCAGTACTTC.

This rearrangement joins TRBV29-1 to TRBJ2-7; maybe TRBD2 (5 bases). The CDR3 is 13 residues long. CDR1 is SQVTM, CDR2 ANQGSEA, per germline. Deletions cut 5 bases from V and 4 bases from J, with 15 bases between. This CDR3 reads CSVLGGRGYEQYF. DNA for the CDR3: TGCAGCGTTCTCGGCGGAAGAGGGTACGAGCAGTACTTC.

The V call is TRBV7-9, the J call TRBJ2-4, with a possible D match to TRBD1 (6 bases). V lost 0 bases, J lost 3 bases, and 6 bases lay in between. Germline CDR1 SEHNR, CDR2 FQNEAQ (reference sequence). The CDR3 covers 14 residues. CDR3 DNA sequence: TGTGCCAGCAGCTTAGCAGGGGGCAAAAACATTCAGTACTTC. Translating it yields CASSLAGGKNIQYF.

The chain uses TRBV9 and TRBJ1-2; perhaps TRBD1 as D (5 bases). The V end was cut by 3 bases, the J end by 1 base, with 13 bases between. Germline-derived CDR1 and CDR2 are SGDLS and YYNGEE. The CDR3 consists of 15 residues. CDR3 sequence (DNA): TGTGCCAGCAGCGGATGGGGGGTCAATAACTATGGCTACACCTTC. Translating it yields CASSGWGVNNYGYTF.

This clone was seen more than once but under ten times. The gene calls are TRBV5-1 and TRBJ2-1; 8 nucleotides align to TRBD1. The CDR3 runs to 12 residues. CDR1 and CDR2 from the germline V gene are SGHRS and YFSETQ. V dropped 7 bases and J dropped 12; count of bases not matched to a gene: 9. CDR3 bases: TGCGCCAGCGGACATGGACAGGGTGGGCAGTTCTTC. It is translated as CASGHGQGGQFF.

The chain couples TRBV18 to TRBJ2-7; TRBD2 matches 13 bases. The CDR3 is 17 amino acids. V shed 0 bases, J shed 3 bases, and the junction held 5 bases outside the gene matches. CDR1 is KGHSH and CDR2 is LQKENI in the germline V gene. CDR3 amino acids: CASSPPPGLAGVYEQYF. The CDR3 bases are TGTGCCAGCTCACCACCGCCAGGACTAGCGGGAGTCTACGAGCAGTACTTC. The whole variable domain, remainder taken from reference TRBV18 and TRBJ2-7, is NAGVMQNPRHLVRRRGQEARLRCSPMKGHSHVYWYRQLPEEGLKFMVYLQKENIIDESGMPKERFSAEFPKEGPSILRIQQVVRGDSAAYFCASSPPPGLAGVYEQYFGPGTRLTVT.

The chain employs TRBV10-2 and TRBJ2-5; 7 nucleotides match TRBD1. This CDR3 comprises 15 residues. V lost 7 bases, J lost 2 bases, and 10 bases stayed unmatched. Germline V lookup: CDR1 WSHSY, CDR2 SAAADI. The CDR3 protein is CASTATGHIQETQYF. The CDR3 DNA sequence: TGCGCCAGCACTGCGACAGGGCATATTCAAGAGACCCAGTACTTC.

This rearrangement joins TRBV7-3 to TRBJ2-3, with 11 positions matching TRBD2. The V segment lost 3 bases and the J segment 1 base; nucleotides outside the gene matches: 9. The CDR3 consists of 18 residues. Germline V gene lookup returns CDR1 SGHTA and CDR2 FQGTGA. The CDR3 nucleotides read TGTGCCAGCAGCTTTGAGACGTTACTAGCGGGGGGCACAGATACGCAGTATTTT. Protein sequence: CASSFETLLAGGTDTQYF.

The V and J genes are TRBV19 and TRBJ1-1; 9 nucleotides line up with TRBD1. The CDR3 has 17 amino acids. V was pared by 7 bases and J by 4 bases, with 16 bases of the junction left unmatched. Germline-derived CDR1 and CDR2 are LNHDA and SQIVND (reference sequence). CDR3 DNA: TGTGCCAGTAAACAGCCGGGACAGGGCTGGTTGGGCACTGAAGCTTTCTTT. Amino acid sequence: CASKQPGQGWLGTEAFF.

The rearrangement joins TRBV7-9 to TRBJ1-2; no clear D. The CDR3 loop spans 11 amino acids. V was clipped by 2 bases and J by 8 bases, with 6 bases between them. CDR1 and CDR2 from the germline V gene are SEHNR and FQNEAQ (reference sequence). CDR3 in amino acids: CASSLSLGYTF. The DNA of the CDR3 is TGTGCCAGCAGCTTAAGCCTGGGCTACACCTTC.

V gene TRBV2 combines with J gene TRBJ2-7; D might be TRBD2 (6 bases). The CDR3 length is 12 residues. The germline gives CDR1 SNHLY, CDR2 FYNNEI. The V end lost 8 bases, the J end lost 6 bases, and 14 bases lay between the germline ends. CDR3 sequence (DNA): TGTGCCAGCGGGAGGTTGGGGGGCGAGCAGTACTTC. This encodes CASGRLGGEQYF.

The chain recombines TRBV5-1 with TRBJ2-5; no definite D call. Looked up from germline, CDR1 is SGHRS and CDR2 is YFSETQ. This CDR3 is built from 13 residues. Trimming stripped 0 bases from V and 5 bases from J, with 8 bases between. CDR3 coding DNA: TGCGCCAGCAGCTTGGCCCCCAGGGAGACCCAGTACTTC. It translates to CASSLAPRETQYF.

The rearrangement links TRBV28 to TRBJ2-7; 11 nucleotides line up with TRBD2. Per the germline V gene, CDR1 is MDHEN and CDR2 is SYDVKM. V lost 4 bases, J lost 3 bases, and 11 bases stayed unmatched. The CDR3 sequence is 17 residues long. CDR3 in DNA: TGTGCCAGCAGTTCATACCCGGGACTAGCGGTGAGCTACGAGCAGTACTTC. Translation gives CASSSYPGLAVSYEQYF.

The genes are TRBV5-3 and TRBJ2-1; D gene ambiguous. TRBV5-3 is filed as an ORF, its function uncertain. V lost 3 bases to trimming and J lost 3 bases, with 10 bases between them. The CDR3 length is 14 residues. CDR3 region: CARSSRIFYNEQFF. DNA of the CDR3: TGTGCCAGAAGCTCGAGAATCTTCTACAATGAGCAGTTCTTC.

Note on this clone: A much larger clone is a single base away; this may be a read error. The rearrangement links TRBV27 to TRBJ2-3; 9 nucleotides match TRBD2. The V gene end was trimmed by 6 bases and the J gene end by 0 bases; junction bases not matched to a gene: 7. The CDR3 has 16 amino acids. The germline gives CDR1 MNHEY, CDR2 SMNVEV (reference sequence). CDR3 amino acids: CASRKGLASSTDTQYF. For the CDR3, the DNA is TGTGCCAGCAGGAAAGGACTAGCGTCTAGCACAGATACGCAGTATTTT.

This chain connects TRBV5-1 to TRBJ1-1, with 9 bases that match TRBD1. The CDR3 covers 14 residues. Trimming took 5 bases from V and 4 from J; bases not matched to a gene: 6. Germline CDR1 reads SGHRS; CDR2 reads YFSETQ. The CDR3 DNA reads TGCGCCAGCAGGACGGGACAGGGAAGCACTGAAGCTTTCTTT. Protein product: CASRTGQGSTEAFF.

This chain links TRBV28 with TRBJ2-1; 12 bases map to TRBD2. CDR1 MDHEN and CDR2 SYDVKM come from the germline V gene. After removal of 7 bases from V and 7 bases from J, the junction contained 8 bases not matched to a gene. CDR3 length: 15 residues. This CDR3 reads CASTTLAGGVNEQFF. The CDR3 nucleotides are TGTGCCAGCACTACACTAGCGGGAGGAGTTAATGAGCAGTTCTTC.

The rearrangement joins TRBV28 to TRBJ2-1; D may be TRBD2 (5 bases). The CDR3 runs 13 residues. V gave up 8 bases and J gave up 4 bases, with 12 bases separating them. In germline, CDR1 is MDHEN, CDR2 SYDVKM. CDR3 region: CASAVGGYNEQFF. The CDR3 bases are TGTGCCAGCGCCGTGGGCGGGTACAATGAGCAGTTCTTC.

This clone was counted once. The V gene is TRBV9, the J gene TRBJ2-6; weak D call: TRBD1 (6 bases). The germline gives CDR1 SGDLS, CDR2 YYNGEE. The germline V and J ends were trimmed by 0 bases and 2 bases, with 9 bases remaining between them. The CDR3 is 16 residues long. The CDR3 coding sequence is TGTGCCAGCAGCGTAGAGAGGGGGACTGGGGCCAACGTCCTGACTTTC. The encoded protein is CASSVERGTGANVLTF.

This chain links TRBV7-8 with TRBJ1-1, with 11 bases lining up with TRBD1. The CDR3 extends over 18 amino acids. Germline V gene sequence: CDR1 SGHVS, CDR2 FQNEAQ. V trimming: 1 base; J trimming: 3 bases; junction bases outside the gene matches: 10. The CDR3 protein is CASSLVGDRGIAYTEAFF. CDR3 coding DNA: TGTGCCAGCAGCTTAGTGGGGGACAGGGGGATTGCGTACACTGAAGCTTTCTTT.

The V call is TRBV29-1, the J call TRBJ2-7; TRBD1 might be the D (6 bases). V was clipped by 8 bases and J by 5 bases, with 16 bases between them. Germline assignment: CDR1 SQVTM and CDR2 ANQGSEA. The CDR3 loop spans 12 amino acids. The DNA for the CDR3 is TGCAGCATTAGAACAGGGTTCGACGAGCAGTACTTC. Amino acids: CSIRTGFDEQYF.

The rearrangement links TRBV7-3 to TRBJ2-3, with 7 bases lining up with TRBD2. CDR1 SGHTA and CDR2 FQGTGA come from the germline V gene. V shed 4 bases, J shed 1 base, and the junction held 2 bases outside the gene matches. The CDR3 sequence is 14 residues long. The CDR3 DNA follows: TGTGCCAGCAGCTACGGACTAGGCACAGATACGCAGTATTTT. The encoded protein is CASSYGLGTDTQYF.

CDR3 nucleotide sequence: TGTGCCAGCAACCCCGGACTAGCGGGATCCTACAATGAGCAGTTCTTC. It is translated as CASNPGLAGSYNEQFF. J is TRBJ2-1 and V is TRBV9; 12 positions match TRBD2. The V gene end was trimmed by 6 bases and the J gene end by 1 base; junction bases not matched to a gene: 5. Germline values: CDR1 SGDLS, CDR2 YYNGEE. The CDR3 is 16 amino acids.